This T cell receptor (beta chain) comes out of a study of blood T cell repertoires in COVID-19. Study as a whole: Material from acute and convalescent COVID-19 was sourced from the United States, Italy and Spain. The cDNA or gDNA used as material had been derived from T cells, B-cell-depleted T cells, or PBMCs.

Per the original data handling: Amplification with reference gene primers provided the estimates of nucleated cell counts. TCRdb keeps only in-frame clones here, not all; method: immunoSEQ multiplex PCR. The V and J calls and the clone size are those of that table, but D and trimming were determined from the DNA. The sample yields 45,000 to 55,000 clones, 83% seen once. After removal of 0 bases from V and 4 bases from J, the junction contained 7 bases not matched to a gene. Per the germline V gene, CDR1 is SGHKS and CDR2 is YYEKEE (reference sequence). The CDR3 length is 18 residues. This TCR derives from a human donor in a cohort sampled during active COVID-19. This chain links TRBV5-5 with TRBJ2-1; 13 bases map to TRBD2. Input material: peripheral blood. CDR3 in amino acids: CASSLEGTSGNLYNEQFF. CDR3 sequence (DNA): TGTGCCAGCAGCTTGGAGGGGACTAGCGGGAACCTTTACAATGAGCAGTTCTTC.